The 20 T cell receptor beta chains reported below all come from one sample, sequenced in a study of CD8+ T cells in alopecia areata. RNA, once extracted, was reverse transcribed into cDNA for use as the sequencing template. Clones were read by immunoSEQ multiplex PCR, and TCRdb kept only the in-frame ones, dropping some. The table records about 120,000 clones, 50% to 75% of them present only once. As for treatment: oral pan-JAK inhibitor, 5-10 mg twice daily. The sample consisted of CD8+ T cells sorted from blood, taken at week 4, from a patient treated with tofacitinib. The receptor source for this set is a human donor with alopecia areata.

The chain joins TRBV29-1 to TRBJ2-2; D unresolved. CDR3 length: 12 amino acids. Deletions cut 5 bases from V and 1 base from J, with 5 bases between. In germline, CDR1 is SQVTM, CDR2 ANQGSEA. The CDR3 loop is CSVLMNTGELFF. In DNA form, the CDR3 reads TGCAGCGTTTTGATGAACACCGGGGAGCTGTTTTTT.

This clone has more than one count but fewer than ten. The chain has TRBV29-1 and TRBJ2-1; D possibly matches TRBD1 or TRBD2 (6 bases each). Trimming removed 4 bases at V and 3 bases at J, with 16 bases between. Germline V gene data show CDR1 as SQVTM and CDR2 as ANQGSEA. This CDR3 is built from 15 residues. CDR3 sequence: CSVVGGAKGYNEQFF. The CDR3, as DNA: TGCAGCGTTGTGGGGGGCGCGAAAGGCTACAATGAGCAGTTCTTC.

This chain uses TRBV4-2 with TRBJ1-1; the D gene is possibly TRBD1 (5 bases). The CDR3 has 13 amino acids. V lost 4 bases and J lost 5, with 11 bases in between. Germline-derived CDR1 and CDR2 are LGHNA and YNFKEQ. CDR3 sequence (DNA): TGTGCCAGCAGCCCAGGGTTATTGACTGAAGCTTTCTTT. Translation: CASSPGLLTEAFF.

The rearrangement links TRBV11-2 to TRBJ2-7; TRBD2 aligns across 12 bases. This CDR3 contains 15 residues. After removal of 1 base from V and 2 bases from J, the junction contained 0 bases not matched to a gene. CDR1 and CDR2 (germline): SGHAT, FQNNGV. The CDR3, as DNA: TGTGCCAGCAGCTTAGGGACTAGCGGGGCCTACGAGCAGTACTTC. Translating gives CASSLGTSGAYEQYF.

This chain uses TRBV25-1 with TRBJ1-2, with no clear D. CDR1 and CDR2 from the germline V gene are MGHDK and SYGVNS. This CDR3 is built from 11 residues. V lost 4 bases and J 4 bases, leaving 4 bases between the germline ends. DNA of the CDR3: TGTGCCAGCAGTGGCACCTATGGCTACACCTTC. Its translation: CASSGTYGYTF.

The CDR3 is CASTLAGAMGTDTQYF. CDR3 coding DNA: TGTGCCAGCACCCTAGCGGGGGCGATGGGCACAGATACGCAGTATTTT. The chain uses TRBV2 and TRBJ2-3; TRBD2 agrees at 10 bases. With V trimmed by 7 bases and J by 1 base, 8 bases remained unmatched. Looked up from germline, CDR1 is SNHLY and CDR2 is FYNNEI. The CDR3 has 16 residues.

This clone was counted a few times. The V call is TRBV10-3, the J call TRBJ2-3; the D gene could be TRBD1 or TRBD2 (5 bases each). The CDR3 consists of 14 residues. Trimming stripped 4 bases from V and 2 bases from J, with 10 bases between. Germline CDR1 is ENHRY and CDR2 is SYGVKD. The CDR3 DNA sequence: TGTGCCATCAGTGGGGACCGGGACACAGATACGCAGTATTTT. As protein: CAISGDRDTDTQYF.

The gene calls are TRBV5-6 and TRBJ2-5; no reliable D call. This CDR3 spans 11 amino acids. Germline V gene sequence: CDR1 SGHDT, CDR2 YYEEEE. The V and J ends lost 3 bases and 5 bases respectively, with 5 bases between them. The CDR3 protein is CASSSRETQYF. The CDR3 bases are TGTGCCAGCAGCTCAAGGGAGACCCAGTACTTC.

The CDR3 sequence: CSVETGEDGYTF. CDR3 nucleotides: TGCAGCGTTGAAACAGGGGAGGATGGCTACACCTTC. V gene TRBV29-1 combines with J gene TRBJ1-2; 7 positions agree with TRBD1. The CDR3 is 12 amino acids. The V gene's germline CDR1 is SQVTM and CDR2 ANQGSEA. J lost 6 bases, V lost 2 bases, and 3 bases had no gene match.

As concerns this clone: The same CDR3 can be traced to other DNA sequences in this sample. The V and J genes are TRBV6-5 and TRBJ1-5; D is undetermined. CDR3 size: 13 residues. Trimming left V 2 bases short and J 7 bases short, with 9 bases between. Germline values: CDR1 MNHEY, CDR2 SVGAGI. The CDR3, as DNA: TGTGCCAGCAGTTACGGGATGGGGCAGCCCCAGCATTTT. Encoded protein: CASSYGMGQPQHF.

This clone was detected only once. The rearrangement joins TRBV30 to TRBJ1-3; TRBD1 matches at 9 bases. The CDR3 runs to 16 residues. V shed 3 bases, J shed 0 bases, and the junction held 6 bases outside the gene matches. Germline V gives CDR1 GTSNPN, CDR2 SVGIG (reference sequence). CDR3 loop: CAWRTGTGFSGNTIYF. The CDR3 nucleotides read TGTGCCTGGAGAACCGGGACAGGGTTCTCTGGAAACACCATATATTTT.

The chain joins TRBV5-6 to TRBJ1-1; D unresolved. The CDR3 is 12 residues long. V was pared by 1 base and J by 6 bases, with 7 bases between. CDR1 is SGHDT, CDR2 YYEEEE, per germline. Here the CDR3 reads CASSLMGSEAFF. The CDR3 nucleotides are TGTGCCAGCAGCTTGATGGGGTCTGAAGCTTTCTTT.

The rearrangement links TRBV2 to TRBJ2-7; TRBD1 agrees at 7 bases. The CDR3 spans 13 residues. Trimming took 8 bases from V and 3 from J; bases not matched to a gene: 7. CDR1 and CDR2 (germline): SNHLY, FYNNEI. CDR3 nucleotides: TGTGCCAGCTGTTCGGGACAGTACTACGAGCAGTACTTC. Translation: CASCSGQYYEQYF.

This clone has just a few counts. The V call is TRBV29-1, the J call TRBJ2-7; maybe TRBD2 (5 bases). The CDR3 extends over 12 amino acids. V lost 5 bases and J lost 6, with 14 bases in between. The germline gives CDR1 SQVTM, CDR2 ANQGSEA. The CDR3 DNA is TGCAGCGTTTTGTTCCCTGGAGGCGAGCAGTACTTC. The encoded protein is CSVLFPGGEQYF.

J is TRBJ2-3 and V is TRBV7-9, with D perhaps matching TRBD1 (6 bases). With 3 bases removed from V and 4 bases from J, the gap between germline ends came to 11 bases. The CDR3 has 14 residues. Germline lookup yields CDR1 SEHNR and CDR2 FQNEAQ (reference sequence). This chain's CDR3 is CASSFGTGSDTQYF. Here the CDR3 DNA reads TGTGCCAGCAGCTTTGGCACAGGGTCAGATACGCAGTATTTT.

This clone was observed a few times. The V and J genes are TRBV28 and TRBJ2-5, with D maybe TRBD1 (5 bases). The CDR3 loop spans 15 amino acids. Per the germline V gene, CDR1 is MDHEN and CDR2 is SYDVKM. V was cut by 6 bases and J by 3 bases, with 17 bases left in between. CDR3 in amino acids: CASSPLYGREETQYF. CDR3 DNA: TGTGCCAGCAGCCCCCTCTATGGCAGGGAAGAGACCCAGTACTTC.

This chain connects TRBV11-2 to TRBJ2-2; D is undetermined. Germline V CDR1 and CDR2: SGHAT, FQNNGV. The length of the CDR3 is 14 residues. V lost 3 bases to trimming and J lost 5 bases, with 10 bases between them. The CDR3 sequence is CASSFHWLTGELFF. CDR3 nucleotide sequence: TGTGCCAGCAGCTTCCATTGGTTGACCGGGGAGCTGTTTTTT.

This sequence joins TRBV2 and TRBJ2-1; TRBD2 agrees at 13 bases. Germline V gene lookup returns CDR1 SNHLY and CDR2 FYNNEI. The CDR3 totals 16 residues. With V trimmed by 10 bases and J by 6 bases, 12 bases remained unmatched. CDR3 amino acids: CANSLAGGPFSNEQFF. CDR3 nucleotide sequence: TGTGCCAACTCACTAGCGGGGGGGCCGTTTTCCAATGAGCAGTTCTTC.

The chain couples TRBV28 to TRBJ2-7; D might be TRBD1 or TRBD2, each matching 5 bases. Trimming shortened V by 7 bases and J by 9 bases, and 16 bases separated the two germline ends. Germline CDR1 MDHEN, CDR2 SYDVKM. The CDR3 runs to 12 residues. The CDR3, as DNA: TGTGCCAGCAAGGGGAACGGGAAGGGGCAGTACTTC. It encodes CASKGNGKGQYF.

This chain connects TRBV11-3 to TRBJ2-5; 7 positions match TRBD2. This CDR3 spans 14 amino acids. After removal of 2 bases from V and 3 bases from J, the junction contained 3 bases not matched to a gene. Germline V gene sequence: CDR1 SGHNT, CDR2 YENEEA. The CDR3, as DNA: TGTGCCAGCAGCTTACGGAGCGGGGAAGAGACCCAGTACTTC. Encoded protein: CASSLRSGEETQYF.